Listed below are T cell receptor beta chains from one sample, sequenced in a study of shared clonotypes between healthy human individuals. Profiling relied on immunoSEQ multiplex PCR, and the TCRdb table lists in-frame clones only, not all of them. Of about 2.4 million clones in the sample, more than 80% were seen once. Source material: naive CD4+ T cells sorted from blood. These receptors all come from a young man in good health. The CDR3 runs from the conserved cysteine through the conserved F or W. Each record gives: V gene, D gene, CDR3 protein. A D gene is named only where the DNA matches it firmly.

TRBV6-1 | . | CASSAQNPPGALTLHF
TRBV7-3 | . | CASSLIGGPQETQYF
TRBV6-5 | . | CASSYGRGSYEQYF
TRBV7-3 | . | CASSPGLAKNIQYF
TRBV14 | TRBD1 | CASSQDYRDSTTDTQYF
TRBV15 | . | CATSRAAGVIAYEQYF
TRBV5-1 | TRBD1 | CASSRQGGEKLFF
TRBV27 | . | CASSLRPNTEAFF
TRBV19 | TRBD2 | CASSAWGSGGDTGELFF
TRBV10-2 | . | CASSEYDSSGRLSGSYNEQFF
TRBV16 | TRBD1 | CASSVRDSERETQYF
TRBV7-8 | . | CASSGSGGMSYGYTF
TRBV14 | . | CASSRGPNEKLFF
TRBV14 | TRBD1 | CASSLTGQSYNEQFF
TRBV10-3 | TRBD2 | CAIGGVSETQYF
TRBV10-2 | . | CASMDWEGTDTQYF
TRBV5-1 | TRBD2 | CASSRTSTTSTDTQYF
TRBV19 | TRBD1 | CASSMGQGGYGYTF
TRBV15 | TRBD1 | CATSRTGGSTEAFF
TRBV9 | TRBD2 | CASSETLTAGDRNIQYF
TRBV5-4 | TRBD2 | CASSAGTSGGADEQFF
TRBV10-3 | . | CAISEDVSMGGKAFF
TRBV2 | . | CASSEALVRGNNEQFF
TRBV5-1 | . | CASSLPSNEQFF
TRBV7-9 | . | CASSFVGSKGNVHNSPLHF
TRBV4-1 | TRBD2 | CASSQDPQVAGLETQYF
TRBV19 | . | CACYSGNTIYF
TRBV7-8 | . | CASSLERQETQYF
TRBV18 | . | CASSPREFGYTF
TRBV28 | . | CASNRQNNQPQHF
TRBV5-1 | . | CASSLLSTTGPPLHF
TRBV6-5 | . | CASSYRLQNYGYTF
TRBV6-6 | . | CASRTTGPGAFF
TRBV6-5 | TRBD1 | CASSYLTGYNSPLHF
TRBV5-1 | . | CASSLGPVETQYF
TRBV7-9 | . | CASSRKGIYEQYF
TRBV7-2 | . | CASSSNPTGTKSPLHF
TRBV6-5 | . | CASSNYYEQYF
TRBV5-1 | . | CASSFWDTNTGELFF
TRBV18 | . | CASSSGSLNQPQHF
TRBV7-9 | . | CASSPGTASSYEQYF
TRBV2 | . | CASSVGGGTDTQYF
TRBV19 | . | CASMDSKRSYNEQFF
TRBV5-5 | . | CASSWGAAGYTF
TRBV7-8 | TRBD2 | CASSLVGGLAGERAYNEQFF
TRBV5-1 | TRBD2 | CASSLGGLAGQETQYF
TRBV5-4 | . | CASSPGMAGALHEQYF
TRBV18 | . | CASSPLPLGGELFF
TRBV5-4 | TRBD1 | CASSFPGTGPYGYTF
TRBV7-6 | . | CASSLGRHEQYF
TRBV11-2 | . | CASSPEAGFGRDEQFF
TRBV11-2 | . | CASSLTDSYGYTF
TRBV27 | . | CASSRAMNTEAFF
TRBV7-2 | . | CASSPSGGFNEKLFF
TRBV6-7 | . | CASSYPSPDRLSYEQYF
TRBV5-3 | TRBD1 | CARSLRQGRDTEAFF
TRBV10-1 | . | CASSGAGLYTEAFF
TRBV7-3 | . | CASSVRSNRPEAFF